This T cell receptor beta chain comes out of a study of regulatory T cells in long-lasting Graves disease. Stated time point: newly diagnosed GD, antithyroid drugs for less than 3 months. Scientists built the TCR library using RNA that was extracted from PBMCs. Xi'an, China, was home to the endocrinology department that provided patients. Broader study findings: Persistent Graves' cases showed lower TCR diversity than newly diagnosed cases.

Libraries of TCR beta came from iRepertoire HTBI primers plus Arm-PCR of CDR3 regions. TCRdb redid the calling of the multiplex PCR reads with MiXCR, one entry per CDR3 protein. The data contain roughly 610,000 distinct CDR3 sequences, 15% to 20% of them singletons. With regard to this clonotype: The target antigen is unknown.

This sample was also put to use in a study of T cells in Graves' hyperthyroidism and ophthalmopathy. That paper notes: Each patient was aged 18 to 65 and had newly diagnosed hyperthyroidism of under 2 months' duration.

The source material was peripheral blood mononuclear cells (PBMCs), sampled at new diagnosis, from a patient treated with antithyroid drugs. The sequence was obtained from a man younger than 30 with Graves disease.

The CDR3 spells CASSAGPQIGQPQHF. As DNA, the CDR3 is TGTGCCAGCAGCGCCGGGCCGCAAATCGGCCAGCCCCAGCATTTT. The genes are TRBV7-9 and TRBJ1-5, with D hard to call. The CDR3 sequence is 15 residues long. Trimming left V 5 bases short and J 7 bases short, with 18 bases between. Germline CDR1 is SEHNR and CDR2 is FQNEAQ (reference sequence).